This T cell receptor beta chain was obtained from a study of blood T cell repertoires in COVID-19. About the research overall: PBMCs, B-cell-depleted T cells, or T cells were the source of the cDNA or gDNA that made up the material.

TCRdb's table, derived via immunoSEQ multiplex PCR, lists solely in-frame clones and lacks some. The sample records more than 150,000 clones, under 85% being singletons. The CDR3 sequence is 16 residues long. Per the germline V gene, CDR1 is LNHDA and CDR2 is SQIVND (reference sequence). Trimming cost V 1 base and J 2 bases; bases outside gene matches: 7. Sequenced material: peripheral blood. The gene calls are TRBV19 and TRBJ1-2, with TRBD1 matching over 7 bases. The receptor was derived from a woman older than 75 with acute or convalescent COVID-19. The chain's CDR3 is CASSIVMGQRNYGYTF. In DNA form, the CDR3 reads TGTGCCAGTAGTATAGTTATGGGACAGAGAAACTATGGCTACACCTTC.